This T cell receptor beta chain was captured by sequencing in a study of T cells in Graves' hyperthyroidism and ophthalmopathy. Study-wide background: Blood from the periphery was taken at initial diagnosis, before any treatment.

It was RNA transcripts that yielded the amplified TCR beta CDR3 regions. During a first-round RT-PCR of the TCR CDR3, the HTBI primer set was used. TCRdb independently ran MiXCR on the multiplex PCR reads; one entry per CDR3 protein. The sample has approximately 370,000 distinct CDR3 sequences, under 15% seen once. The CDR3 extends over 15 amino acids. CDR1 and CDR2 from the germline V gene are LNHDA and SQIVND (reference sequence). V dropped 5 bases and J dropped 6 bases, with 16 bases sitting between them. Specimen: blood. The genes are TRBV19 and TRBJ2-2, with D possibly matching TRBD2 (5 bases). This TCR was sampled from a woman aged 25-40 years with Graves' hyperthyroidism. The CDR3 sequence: CASSPLTSIAGELFF. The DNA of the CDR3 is TGTGCCAGTAGTCCCCTTACTAGTATCGCCGGGGAGCTGTTTTTT.